One sample yielded the 11 T cell receptor beta chains listed below, sequenced in a study of shared clonotypes between healthy human individuals (TCRdb year 2020). Library preparation was by the immunoSEQ multiplex PCR assay. This immuneACCESS table, as held by TCRdb, lists in-frame sequences with V and J called but not all clones. Of the missing ones, under half trace to an unresolved V gene in checked studies; the others have no known cause. Recorded for this sample are some 1.5 million clones; roughly 96% of them occurred a single time. About 1.2% of the sample lies in the top ten. The sample was naive CD4+ T cells sorted from blood. The meaning of the sample's cell subset or site label: CD45RA+ positively selected. The receptor set was obtained from a young man in good health.

V gene TRBV7-2 combines with J gene TRBJ2-3; TRBD2 matches 8 bases. CDR3 length: 14 residues. V lost 6 bases, J lost 2 bases, and 4 bases stayed unmatched. The germline CDR1 and CDR2 sequences are SGHTA and FQGNSA. For the CDR3, the DNA is TGTGCCAGCAGGCGGACTAGCCCCACAGATACGCAGTATTTT. It is translated as CASRRTSPTDTQYF.

This chain's CDR3 is CAPLKYPGHLEQYF. DNA for the CDR3: TGCGCCCCCCTAAAGTATCCAGGTCATCTCGAGCAGTACTTC. The J gene is TRBJ2-7, the V gene TRBV10-1, with no clear D. The germline V gene has CDR1 WNHNN and CDR2 SYGVQD (reference sequence). V was shortened by 11 bases and J by 6 bases, with 23 bases between the two germline ends. CDR3 size: 14 residues.

The V and J genes are TRBV4-3 and TRBJ2-1, with D unresolved. Trimming shortened V by 6 bases and J by 0 bases, and 9 bases separated the two germline ends. This CDR3 contains 14 residues. Germline CDR1 reads LGHNA; CDR2 reads YSLEER. CDR3 residues: CASSTTNSYNEQFF. For the CDR3, the DNA is TGCGCCAGCAGTACTACTAACTCCTACAATGAGCAGTTCTTC.

The rearrangement joins TRBV7-2 to TRBJ2-7, with 7 bases lining up with TRBD2. J lost 4 bases, V lost 5 bases, and 5 bases had no gene match. Germline V gives CDR1 SGHTA, CDR2 FQGNSA. This CDR3 has 13 amino acids. Here the CDR3 reads CASSREAVYEQYF. The CDR3 DNA reads TGTGCCAGCAGCCGGGAGGCGGTTTACGAGCAGTACTTC.

The V call is TRBV5-1, the J call TRBJ2-5; 8 bases align to TRBD1. The CDR3 is made up of 15 amino acids. V dropped 1 base and J dropped 4; count of bases not matched to a gene: 6. Germline V CDR1 and CDR2: SGHRS, YFSETQ. For the CDR3, the DNA is TGCGCCAGCAGCTTGTATGGTACAGGGGGAGAGACCCAGTACTTC. This translates into CASSLYGTGGETQYF. The whole variable domain, remainder taken from reference TRBV5-1 and TRBJ2-5, is KAGVTQTPRYLIKTRGQQVTLSCSPISGHRSVSWYQQTPGQGLQFLFEYFSETQRNKGNFPGRFSGRQFSNSRSEMNVSTLELGDSALYLCASSLYGTGGETQYFGPGTRLLVL.

The CDR3 protein is CASSLPRITNTGELFF. The DNA of the CDR3 is TGTGCCAGCAGTTTACCCCGGATAACGAACACCGGGGAGCTGTTTTTT. The chain combines TRBV7-8 with TRBJ2-2; D remains ambiguous. Germline V gene sequence: CDR1 SGHVS, CDR2 FQNEAQ. V gave up 6 bases and J gave up 0 bases, with 14 bases separating them. The CDR3 extends over 16 amino acids.

V and J are TRBV9 and TRBJ2-7; 7 bases agree with TRBD2. Germline CDR1 is SGDLS and CDR2 is YYNGEE. This CDR3 is 15 amino acids long. The V gene end was trimmed by 0 bases and the J gene end by 6 bases; junction bases not matched to a gene: 9. Written as DNA, the CDR3 is TGTGCCAGCAGCGTAGCCCAGGGAGGGTTTGCCGAGCAGTACTTC. Translating it yields CASSVAQGGFAEQYF.

The rearrangement links TRBV29-1 to TRBJ2-1; D possibly corresponds to TRBD2 (6 bases). The CDR3 runs 15 residues. V was shortened by 0 bases and J by 3 bases, with 12 bases between the two germline ends. The germline V gene has CDR1 SQVTM and CDR2 ANQGSEA. CDR3 DNA: TGCAGCGTTGAAGATTCCCGGGAGTTCTACAATGAGCAGTTCTTC. This gives the protein CSVEDSREFYNEQFF.

This sequence joins TRBV7-9 and TRBJ2-7; possibly TRBD2 for D (6 bases). V gave up 5 bases and J gave up 4 bases, with 15 bases separating them. The CDR3 runs 14 residues. CDR1 and CDR2 from the germline V gene are SEHNR and FQNEAQ (reference sequence). CDR3 bases: TGTGCCAGCAGCCTTATGCGGGGCGGTTACGAGCAGTACTTC. Its protein is CASSLMRGGYEQYF.

This clone was found once. This chain links TRBV7-9 with TRBJ2-2, with 12 bases fitting TRBD2. J was trimmed by 1 base and V by 4 bases; bases with no gene match: 4. Germline CDR1 is SEHNR and CDR2 is FQNEAQ (reference sequence). This CDR3 contains 17 residues. As DNA, the CDR3 is TGTGCCAGCAGCTCCGGACTAGCGGGACAGAACACCGGGGAGCTGTTTTTT. Amino acids: CASSSGLAGQNTGELFF.

The chain is built from TRBV6-1 and TRBJ2-7; D is possibly TRBD1 (5 bases). The V and J ends lost 0 bases and 1 base respectively, with 16 bases between them. The CDR3 sequence is 17 residues long. Germline loops: CDR1 MNHNS, CDR2 SASEGT. The chain's CDR3 is CASSEASQGSSSYEQYF. In DNA, the CDR3 is TGTGCCAGCAGTGAAGCCTCCCAGGGAAGTTCGTCCTACGAGCAGTACTTC.